This T cell receptor (beta chain) was sequenced in a study of OX40 agonist ivuxolimab in advanced cancers. About the research overall: Six ivuxolimab dose levels, 0.01 to 10 mg/kg, were given intravenously every 2 weeks. With a range of roughly 23 to 85, age averaged 60 years, and approximately 83% were male.

The germline V gene has CDR1 ENHRY and CDR2 SYGVKD. This CDR3 has 13 residues. Between the trimmed V and J ends, which lost 2 bases and 8 bases, there was a span of 12 bases. Generated by immunoSEQ multiplex PCR, the TCRdb table keeps only in-frame clones and is missing some. The table records roughly 92,000 clones, roughly 90% of them present only once. Blood sampling took place at baseline, cycle 4 day 1, and cycle 7 day 1. This clone came up once. Sequenced here: CD4+ or CD8+ T cells sorted from blood, sampled in a trial of the OX40 agonist ivuxolimab. The clonotype originates from an adult with an advanced solid tumor such as melanoma, head and neck, liver or kidney cancer. The chain employs TRBV10-3 and TRBJ1-1; D is ambiguous. The CDR3 coding sequence is TGTGCCATCAGTGAGACAGCTACAACCGAAGCTTTCTTT. It specifies CAISETATTEAFF.